The 26 T cell receptor beta chains below were found in one sample sequenced in a study of T cell changes during pregnancy in multiple sclerosis. Generated by immunoSEQ multiplex PCR, the TCRdb table keeps only in-frame clones and is missing some. The table records tens of thousands of clones, just over 90% of them present only once. The sequenced sample was peripheral blood, obtained in the second trimester of pregnancy. The receptors shown here come from a female donor with multiple sclerosis, enrolled in a pregnancy study.

The chain has TRBV11-2 and TRBJ1-2; D might be TRBD1 (6 bases). Per germline, CDR1 SGHAT and CDR2 FQNNGV. The CDR3 spans 15 residues. V lost 0 bases and J lost 3, with 11 bases in between. CDR3 DNA sequence: TGTGCCAGCAGCTTAGAGGCGGCAGGGGACTATGGCTACACCTTC. It encodes CASSLEAAGDYGYTF.

CDR3 bases: TGCGCCAGCAGCCCACAGGGGGCATTCTACGAGCAGTACTTC. Protein: CASSPQGAFYEQYF. The rearrangement uses TRBV4-1 and TRBJ2-7; 9 bases map to TRBD1. CDR3 length: 14 residues. Germline CDR1 MGHRA, CDR2 YSYEKL. V lost 4 bases and J lost 3; bases outside the gene matches: 4.

The rearrangement joins TRBV6-4 to TRBJ1-2; TRBD1 matches at 8 bases. The trim removed 5 bases at V and 7 bases at J, leaving 9 bases unmatched. The CDR3 is made up of 14 amino acids. The germline CDR1 and CDR2 sequences are MRHNA and SNTAGT. The CDR3 reads CASSPGQAGSGYTF. The CDR3 DNA follows: TGTGCCAGCAGTCCGGGACAGGCGGGGAGTGGCTACACCTTC.

This chain joins TRBV4-2 and TRBJ2-1, with D perhaps matching TRBD1 (5 bases). Germline loops: CDR1 LGHNA, CDR2 YNFKEQ. Trimming left V 0 bases short and J 1 base short, with 13 bases between. The CDR3 totals 17 residues. CDR3 DNA: TGTGCCAGCAGCCAAGATAAACAGGTAGGGTCCTACAATGAGCAGTTCTTC. Translation: CASSQDKQVGSYNEQFF.

The chain employs TRBV19 and TRBJ1-5, with TRBD1 as a possible D gene (5 bases). Germline CDR1 LNHDA, CDR2 SQIVND (reference sequence). Trimming stripped 3 bases from V and 2 bases from J, with 11 bases between. This CDR3 comprises 15 residues. CDR3 in amino acids: CASSIWGGGNQPQHF. Here the CDR3 DNA reads TGTGCCAGTAGTATTTGGGGAGGGGGCAATCAGCCCCAGCATTTT. Together with reference TRBV19 and TRBJ1-5, the CDR3 gives the full variable domain: DGGITQSPKYLFRKEGQNVTLSCEQNLNHDAMYWYRQDPGQGLRLIYYSQIVNDFQKGDIAEGYSVSREKKESFPLTVTSAQKNPTAFYLCASSIWGGGNQPQHFGDGTRLSIL.

The CDR3 is CASSVDQGMNTEAFF. DNA for the CDR3: TGTGCCAGCAGCGTAGACCAGGGGATGAACACTGAAGCTTTCTTT. The V call is TRBV9, the J call TRBJ1-1; D is perhaps TRBD1 (6 bases). Trimming cost V 0 bases and J 0 bases, with 9 bases left between them. The CDR3 runs 15 residues. Germline assignment: CDR1 SGDLS and CDR2 YYNGEE.

The chain joins TRBV28 to TRBJ2-1; TRBD1 aligns across 8 bases. The CDR3 contains 17 residues. Germline values: CDR1 MDHEN, CDR2 SYDVKM. With 1 base clipped from V and 2 bases from J, the junction kept 7 bases outside the gene matches. CDR3 nucleotide sequence: TGTGCCAGCAGTTTATCCCCGGGACAGGCCCCCTACAATGAGCAGTTCTTC. Its translation: CASSLSPGQAPYNEQFF.

The chain combines TRBV4-1 with TRBJ1-5; 10 nucleotides align to TRBD1. The CDR3 covers 15 residues. Per germline, CDR1 MGHRA and CDR2 YSYEKL. V shed 1 base and J 5 bases; nucleotides not matched to a gene: 2. CDR3 sequence reads: CASSQGGTGDQPQHF. CDR3 nucleotide sequence: TGCGCCAGCAGCCAAGGGGGGACAGGGGATCAGCCCCAGCATTTT.

V gene TRBV5-1 combines with J gene TRBJ1-1; D gene uncertain. The CDR3 extends over 16 amino acids. Germline loops: CDR1 SGHRS, CDR2 YFSETQ. Trimming removed 2 bases from V and 2 bases from J, with 16 bases in between. The CDR3: CASSLSFQEGNTEAFF. The CDR3 DNA sequence: TGCGCCAGCAGCTTATCGTTTCAGGAGGGTAACACTGAAGCTTTCTTT.

The chain combines TRBV12-5 with TRBJ1-4; D unclear. The CDR3 covers 14 residues. From germline, CDR1 is LGHNT and CDR2 FRNRAP. The V and J ends lost 1 base and 4 bases respectively, with 7 bases between them. In nucleotides, the CDR3 is TGTGCTAGTGGTTTGGGAGGGAATAATGAAAAACTGTTTTTT. This codes for CASGLGGNNEKLFF.

The chain's CDR3 is CASSPRMAAANTGELFF. CDR3 nucleotide sequence: TGTGCCAGCAGCCCTCGAATGGCGGCCGCGAACACCGGGGAGCTGTTTTTT. V and J are TRBV4-2 and TRBJ2-2; no reliable D call. Germline values: CDR1 LGHNA, CDR2 YNFKEQ. CDR3 length: 17 residues. V was clipped by 4 bases and J by 0 bases, with 15 bases between them.

The chain recombines TRBV6-5 with TRBJ1-1, with D unresolved. V was shortened by 2 bases and J by 4 bases, with 11 bases between the two germline ends. Germline-derived CDR1 and CDR2 are MNHEY and SVGAGI. There are 14 residues in the CDR3. CDR3: CASSYGREVTEAFF. CDR3 in DNA: TGTGCCAGCAGTTACGGGAGGGAGGTCACTGAAGCTTTCTTT.

The J gene is TRBJ1-1, the V gene TRBV11-3; D ambiguous. The V gene lost 3 bases and the J gene lost 2 bases, with 7 bases spanning the gap. The CDR3 has 13 residues. CDR1 is SGHNT and CDR2 is YENEEA in the germline V gene. The CDR3 protein is CASSFEANTEAFF. CDR3 nucleotide sequence: TGTGCCAGCAGCTTTGAGGCAAACACTGAAGCTTTCTTT. Complete variable domain (other parts from reference TRBV11-3 and TRBJ1-1): EAGVVQSPRYKIIEKKQPVAFWCNPISGHNTLYWYLQNLGQGPELLIRYENEEAVDDSQLPKDRFSAERLKGVDSTLKIQPAELGDSAVYLCASSFEANTEAFFGQGTRLTVV.

The rearrangement uses TRBV7-8 and TRBJ2-7; tentative D call: TRBD2 (6 bases). V lost 3 bases to trimming and J lost 0 bases, with 6 bases between them. The CDR3 is 13 residues long. Germline V gene lookup returns CDR1 SGHVS and CDR2 FQNEAQ. The CDR3 nucleotides read TGTGCCAGCAGCTTTAGCGGCTCCTACGAGCAGTACTTC. It yields the protein CASSFSGSYEQYF.

The V and J genes are TRBV7-9 and TRBJ1-4; TRBD1 agrees at 7 bases. The CDR3 loop spans 13 amino acids. The V and J ends lost 6 bases and 6 bases, in that order; junction bases with no gene match: 4. Germline-derived CDR1 and CDR2 are SEHNR and FQNEAQ (reference sequence). The CDR3 DNA reads TGTGCCAGCAGTCCCGGACAGGATGAAAAACTGTTTTTT. Translated: CASSPGQDEKLFF.

The gene calls are TRBV28 and TRBJ2-1; a weak D match, TRBD2 (6 bases). Looked up from germline, CDR1 is MDHEN and CDR2 is SYDVKM. The V end was cut by 5 bases, the J end by 6 bases, with 17 bases between. The CDR3 spans 15 residues. For the CDR3, the DNA is TGTGCCAGCAGTCCCCCCTCGGGGGTTTCCAATGAGCAGTTCTTC. Its translation: CASSPPSGVSNEQFF.

The chain uses TRBV11-1 and TRBJ2-3; no clear D gene. Germline assignment: CDR1 SGHAT and CDR2 FQDESV (reference sequence). V was cut by 5 bases and J by 5 bases, with 11 bases left in between. The CDR3 contains 13 residues. The CDR3 region has the DNA TGTGCCAGCAGCCCCGTTTCGGTAGATACGCAGTATTTT. It specifies CASSPVSVDTQYF.

Only one count was recorded for this clone. The chain uses TRBV6-5 and TRBJ1-1; possible D gene TRBD1, 5 bases. Germline loops: CDR1 MNHEY, CDR2 SVGAGI. With 8 bases removed from V and 4 bases from J, the gap between germline ends came to 14 bases. The CDR3 has 13 residues. This CDR3 is CASVGRGGTEAFF. CDR3 coding DNA: TGTGCCAGCGTAGGGAGGGGCGGCACTGAAGCTTTCTTT.

The gene calls are TRBV6-5 and TRBJ1-6; TRBD1 might be the D (6 bases). Trimming removed 0 bases from V and 10 bases from J, with 13 bases in between. CDR1 MNHEY and CDR2 SVGAGI come from the germline V gene. The CDR3 contains 15 residues. The chain's CDR3 is CASSYSGQRESPLHF. CDR3 DNA sequence: TGTGCCAGCAGTTACTCGGGACAAAGAGAGTCACCCCTCCACTTT.

The chain carries TRBV5-4 and TRBJ1-2, with D unresolved. The CDR3 loop spans 16 amino acids. CDR1 and CDR2 from the germline V gene are SGHNT and YYREEE (reference sequence). V was trimmed by 5 bases and J by 1 base, leaving 18 bases between them. In DNA, the CDR3 is TGTGCCAGCAGACTTAGTAGCATCCAAATTAACTATGGCTACACCTTC. Its protein is CASRLSSIQINYGYTF.

The V gene is TRBV9, the J gene TRBJ2-7, with D maybe TRBD1 (6 bases). The CDR3 consists of 15 residues. V dropped 0 bases and J dropped 4 bases, with 14 bases sitting between them. Germline CDR1 SGDLS, CDR2 YYNGEE. The DNA of the CDR3 is TGTGCCAGCAGCGTAGAACCGGGACACCCTTACGAGCAGTACTTC. Encoded protein: CASSVEPGHPYEQYF.

The gene calls are TRBV28 and TRBJ1-5, with 7 bases lining up with TRBD1. There are 12 residues in the CDR3. Germline V lookup: CDR1 MDHEN, CDR2 SYDVKM. Trimming cost V 10 bases and J 7 bases; bases outside gene matches: 7. CDR3 nucleotides: TGTGCCATCGAGGGACAGACACAGCCCCAGCATTTT. It codes for CAIEGQTQPQHF.

V and J are TRBV6-5 and TRBJ1-1, with TRBD1 as a possible D gene (6 bases). The CDR3 contains 15 residues. The germline CDR1 and CDR2 sequences are MNHEY and SVGAGI. Between the trimmed V and J ends, which lost 0 bases and 1 base, there was a span of 9 bases. CDR3 nucleotide sequence: TGTGCCAGCAGTTACTCGGGCAGGGGGAACACTGAAGCTTTCTTT. Translated, it gives CASSYSGRGNTEAFF.

V and J are TRBV12-5 and TRBJ2-7; 7 nucleotides line up with TRBD1. After removal of 6 bases from V and 2 bases from J, the junction contained 4 bases not matched to a gene. Germline assignment: CDR1 LGHNT and CDR2 FRNRAP. The CDR3 is 13 amino acids. CDR3 sequence reads: CASGQDRTYEQYF. CDR3 bases: TGTGCTAGTGGCCAGGACAGGACCTACGAGCAGTACTTC.

The rearrangement joins TRBV5-1 to TRBJ2-7; possibly TRBD1 for D (9 bases). This CDR3 has 14 residues. Trimming removed 4 bases at V and 5 bases at J, with 16 bases between. Germline assignment: CDR1 SGHRS and CDR2 YFSETQ. CDR3 protein: CASSPDRGLDEQYF. The DNA for the CDR3 is TGCGCCAGCAGCCCGGACAGGGGACTAGACGAGCAGTACTTC.

The V call is TRBV4-2, the J call TRBJ2-7; 14 bases fit TRBD2. Trimming removed 1 base from V and 2 bases from J; junction bases left unmatched: 10. This CDR3 is built from 19 residues. Looked up from germline, CDR1 is LGHNA and CDR2 is YNFKEQ. In DNA form, the CDR3 reads TGTGCCAGCAGCCAAGCGGTACGGCGGACTAGCGGGGGGACCTACGAGCAGTACTTC. It encodes CASSQAVRRTSGGTYEQYF.